The source of this T cell receptor (beta chain) is a study of shared clonotypes between healthy human individuals. Study-level findings and limits: Non-shared clonotypes displayed generation probabilities falling below those of clonotypes present in all four donors.

The CDR3 covers 13 residues. V dropped 5 bases and J dropped 1 base, with 7 bases sitting between them. Germline V gives CDR1 SEHNR, CDR2 FQNEAQ (reference sequence). Deep-level assay runs were performed. Researchers divided each subset's genomic DNA evenly across several immunoSEQ plates. Sequencing used immunoSEQ multiplex PCR; TCRdb keeps in-frame clones, though not all of them. The sample shows about 2.1 million clones, just over 90% of them seen only once. This clone was picked up one time. What it recognizes is unknown. CD45RO negativity and positive selection for CCR7 defined naive CD8 cells, a population that excluded terminally differentiated effector memory CD45RA+ cells. Everyone who donated was a Caucasian adult who lived in Nashville, Tennessee.

Source material: naive CD8+ T cells from PBMCs. V and J are TRBV7-9 and TRBJ2-3; the D gene is possibly TRBD2 (5 bases). The TCR was taken from a man between 18 and 35 years old in good health. Some clones in this sample may be carry-over from other donors' samples. The CDR3 nucleotides are TGTGCCAGCAGCCGAGCGGGCACAGATACGCAGTATTTT. Translating it yields CASSRAGTDTQYF.